This T cell receptor beta chain came from a study of neurological immune-mediated disorders. The study, taken as a whole, reports: There were no CDR3 amino acid sequences shared by expanded clones across subjects, a result suggesting private repertoires in all groups.

Preparation of the unsorted libraries drew on 2 million PBMCs stored at -80 C. In the case of this clonotype: The antigen is undetermined.

The cDNA came from 5'RACE with 10-nucleotide random UMIs. TCRdb reanalysed the 5' RACE reads using MiXCR and keeps one entry per CDR3 protein. The data hold 60,000 or so distinct CDR3 sequences, with about an eighth observed a single time. This CDR3 region has 13 residues. Trimming removed 6 bases from V and 5 bases from J; junction bases left unmatched: 6. In germline, CDR1 is SNHLY, CDR2 FYNNEI. The source of this sequence is a man between 60 and 75 years old in good health. This sequence joins TRBV2 and TRBJ2-7; TRBD1 matches 8 bases. Sequenced material: PBMCs. DNA for the CDR3: TGTGCCAGCAGCCTGGACAGGGCCCACGAGCAGTACTTC. This codes for CASSLDRAHEQYF.